The 13 T cell receptor beta chains given below trace back to one sample, sequenced in a study of identical twins. TCRdb redid the calling of the 5' RACE reads with MiXCR, one entry per CDR3 protein. The data show roughly 470,000 distinct CDR3 sequences, more than 13% seen once. The same sample was also used in a study of yellow fever vaccine responses in identical twins.

Sequencing was carried out using CD4+ T cells sorted from blood. Receptor source: a woman younger than 30 in good health.

In this sample, this clonotype turned up many times. J is TRBJ1-6 and V is TRBV18; D is possibly TRBD1 (5 bases). Germline V CDR1 and CDR2: KGHSH, LQKENI. Trimming took 3 bases from V and 8 from J, leaving 14 bases between them. This CDR3 contains 15 residues. The CDR3 loop reads CASSPSRQRDSPLHF. In nucleotides, the CDR3 is TGTGCCAGCTCACCTTCCCGACAGCGGGATTCACCCCTCCACTTT.

This rearrangement joins TRBV2 to TRBJ1-5; TRBD1 might be the D (5 bases). Deletions cut 1 base from V and 5 bases from J, with 12 bases between. CDR1 is SNHLY and CDR2 is FYNNEI in the germline V gene. CDR3 length equals 15 residues. The CDR3 nucleotides read TGTGCCAGCAGTGAAGAATGGGGCAGTCATCAGCCCCAGCATTTT. It encodes CASSEEWGSHQPQHF.

This clonotype turned up a few times. The J gene is TRBJ2-5, the V gene TRBV28, with a tentative D call TRBD2 (6 bases). The germline V gene has CDR1 MDHEN and CDR2 SYDVKM. V lost 7 bases and J lost 5, with 20 bases in between. The CDR3 is made up of 15 amino acids. The CDR3 bases are TGTGCCAGCATTTCGTGGCGGGGAGGCGGGGAGACCCAGTACTTC. As protein: CASISWRGGGETQYF.

This clonotype was counted only a few times. The chain carries TRBV4-3 and TRBJ2-7, with 12 positions matching TRBD2. Germline loops: CDR1 LGHNA, CDR2 YSLEER. The CDR3 sequence is 19 residues long. The V segment lost 3 bases and the J segment 4 bases; nucleotides outside the gene matches: 16. In DNA, the CDR3 is TGCGCCAGCAGCCAGGGGTCGTCTAGCGGGAGGGCCTTGCTTTACGAGCAGTACTTC. Its translation is CASSQGSSSGRALLYEQYF.

This clonotype was seen a handful of times. The chain has TRBV14 and TRBJ2-1; TRBD2 matches at 13 bases. J lost 4 bases, V lost 2 bases, and 11 bases had no gene match. Germline loops: CDR1 SGHDN, CDR2 FVKESK. This CDR3 comprises 19 residues. CDR3 DNA sequence: TGTGCCAGCAGCCAACTCCCCGGGACTAGCGGGAATATATACAATGAGCAGTTCTTC. Its protein is CASSQLPGTSGNIYNEQFF.

This clonotype came up once. The gene calls are TRBV19 and TRBJ2-5, with 7 bases that match TRBD2. The junction had 8 bases not matched to a gene; V was cut back by 6 bases and J by 4 bases. The CDR3 is 14 amino acids. CDR1 is LNHDA, CDR2 SQIVND, per germline (reference sequence). CDR3 sequence (DNA): TGTGCCAGTAGGCTCTCCGAGCGGGGAGAGACCCAGTACTTC. Translating it yields CASRLSERGETQYF.

The rearrangement links TRBV10-1 to TRBJ2-1; 9 bases are shared with TRBD2. The germline gives CDR1 WNHNN, CDR2 SYGVQD (reference sequence). The CDR3 spans 15 residues. V shed 3 bases, J shed 6 bases, and the junction held 6 bases outside the gene matches. The CDR3 region has the DNA TGCGCCAGCAGTGACGGGCGGGAGGGCCCCAATGAGCAGTTCTTC. Protein product: CASSDGREGPNEQFF.

This clonotype has only a few counts. This CDR3 reads CASSHDREYGYTF. The CDR3 DNA reads TGTGCCAGTAGTCACGACAGGGAATATGGCTACACCTTC. The chain employs TRBV19 and TRBJ1-2, with 7 nucleotides matching TRBD1. The junction had 5 bases not matched to a gene; V was cut back by 5 bases and J by 5 bases. The CDR3 sequence is 13 residues long. Germline-derived CDR1 and CDR2 are LNHDA and SQIVND (reference sequence). Variable domain in full (rest from reference TRBV19 and TRBJ1-2): DGGITQSPKYLFRKEGQNVTLSCEQNLNHDAMYWYRQDPGQGLRLIYYSQIVNDFQKGDIAEGYSVSREKKESFPLTVTSAQKNPTAFYLCASSHDREYGYTFGSGTRLTVV.

This chain joins TRBV30 and TRBJ2-7, with 8 bases lining up with TRBD2. This CDR3 comprises 15 residues. Trimming at V came to 2 bases and at J to 6 bases, leaving 12 bases not matched to a gene. Germline V CDR1 and CDR2: GTSNPN, SVGIG (reference sequence). The CDR3, as DNA: TGTGCCTGGAGTAGCTCTTCAGCGGGAGTAAGCGAGCAGTACTTC. Its protein product is CAWSSSSAGVSEQYF.

The chain recombines TRBV20-1 with TRBJ2-7, with 8 bases identical to TRBD1. The CDR3 totals 12 residues. Germline values: CDR1 DFQATT, CDR2 SNEGSKA (reference sequence). V dropped 5 bases and J dropped 4; count of bases not matched to a gene: 4. The CDR3 coding sequence is TGCAGTGCTGGCAGGACAGGGTACGAGCAGTACTTC. Translating gives CSAGRTGYEQYF.

In its sample, this clonotype was seen a few times. The V gene is TRBV19, the J gene TRBJ2-7, with D maybe TRBD1 (5 bases). This CDR3 is built from 14 residues. V was trimmed by 6 bases and J by 1 base, leaving 13 bases between them. Germline V CDR1 and CDR2: LNHDA, SQIVND (reference sequence). This CDR3 reads CASRRHKGSYEQYF. CDR3 bases: TGTGCCAGTAGAAGACACAAGGGGTCCTACGAGCAGTACTTC. The variable domain in full, with the rest retrieved from reference TRBV19 and TRBJ2-7, is DGGITQSPKYLFRKEGQNVTLSCEQNLNHDAMYWYRQDPGQGLRLIYYSQIVNDFQKGDIAEGYSVSREKKESFPLTVTSAQKNPTAFYLCASRRHKGSYEQYFGPGTRLTVT.

This clonotype has more than one count but fewer than ten. The chain employs TRBV5-6 and TRBJ2-5, with TRBD2 matching over 9 bases. The length of the CDR3 is 15 residues. Germline V lookup: CDR1 SGHDT, CDR2 YYEEEE. Trimming removed 5 bases from V and 5 bases from J; junction bases left unmatched: 10. The CDR3 DNA reads TGTGCCAGCAGAACTAGCGGGCCCGTCGGTGAGACCCAGTACTTC. Residues: CASRTSGPVGETQYF.

This clonotype was seen at least ten times. The chain uses TRBV5-1 and TRBJ2-5, with TRBD2 as a possible D gene (5 bases). Germline V gene data show CDR1 as SGHRS and CDR2 as YFSETQ. V shed 3 bases and J shed 4 bases, with 7 bases lying between them. The CDR3 covers 12 residues. For the CDR3, the DNA is TGCGCCAGCAGCTCCGAGGGAGAGACCCAGTACTTC. It yields the protein CASSSEGETQYF.